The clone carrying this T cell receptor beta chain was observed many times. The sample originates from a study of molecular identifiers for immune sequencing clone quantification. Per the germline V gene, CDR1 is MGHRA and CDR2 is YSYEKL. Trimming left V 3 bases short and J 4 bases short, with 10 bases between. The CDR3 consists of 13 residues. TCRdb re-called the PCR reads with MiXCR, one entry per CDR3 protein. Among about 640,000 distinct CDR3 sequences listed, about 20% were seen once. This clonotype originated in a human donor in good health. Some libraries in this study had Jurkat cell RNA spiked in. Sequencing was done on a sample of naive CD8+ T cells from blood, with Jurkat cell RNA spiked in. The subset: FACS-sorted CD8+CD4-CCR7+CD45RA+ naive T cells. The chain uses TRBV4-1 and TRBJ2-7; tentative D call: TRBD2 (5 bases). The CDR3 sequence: CASSHLSGYEQYF. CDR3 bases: TGCGCCAGCAGCCACTTGTCGGGGTACGAGCAGTACTTC.